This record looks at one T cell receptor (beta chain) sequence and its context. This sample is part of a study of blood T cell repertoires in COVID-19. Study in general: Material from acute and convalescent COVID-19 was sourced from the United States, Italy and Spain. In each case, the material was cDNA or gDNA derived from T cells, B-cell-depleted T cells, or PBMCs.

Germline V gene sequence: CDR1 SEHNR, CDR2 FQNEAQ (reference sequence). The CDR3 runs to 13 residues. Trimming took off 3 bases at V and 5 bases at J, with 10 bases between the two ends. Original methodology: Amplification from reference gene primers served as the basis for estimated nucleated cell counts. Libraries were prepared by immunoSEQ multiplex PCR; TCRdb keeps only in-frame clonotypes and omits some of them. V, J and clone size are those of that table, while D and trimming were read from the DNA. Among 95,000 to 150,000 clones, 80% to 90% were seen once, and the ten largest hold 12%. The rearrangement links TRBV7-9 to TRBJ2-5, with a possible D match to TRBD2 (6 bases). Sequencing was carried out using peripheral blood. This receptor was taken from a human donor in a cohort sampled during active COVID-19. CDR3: CASSFTGEETQYF. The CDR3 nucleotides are TGTGCCAGCAGCTTTACGGGGGAGGAGACCCAGTACTTC.